This T cell receptor (beta chain) was recovered during a study of cytomegalovirus exposure and HLA in healthy donors. Study details: Samples from HLA-typed donors yielded around 79 million unique TCRs in an early data release. Regarding the study as a whole: One later analysis reportedly identified an Asian-associated ancestry cluster that showed fewer N-insertions than the approximately 710-donor mean. Cytomegalovirus status, reportedly, was diagnosed with high specificity and sensitivity by the classifier.

Concerning this clone itself: Its cognate antigen is unknown.

It was with 60 Vbeta and 13 Jbeta primers that the PCR ran. Sequenced by immunoSEQ multiplex PCR; TCRdb stores in-frame clones only, minus some. This sample carries about 99,000 clones, around three quarters of them seen once, and the ten largest clones take approximately 3.3%. The sequence came from a male donor in good health and CMV-seropositive. Sequenced material: PBMCs.

The CDR3, as DNA: TGTGCCAGCAGAGAGCGACAGGGGGGAGAAGCTTTCTTT. It translates to CASRERQGGEAFF. V and J are TRBV6-1 and TRBJ1-1, with 9 bases matching TRBD1. Germline V gene data show CDR1 as MNHNS and CDR2 as SASEGT. This CDR3 is built from 13 residues. V lost 6 bases, J lost 8 bases, and 7 bases stayed unmatched.